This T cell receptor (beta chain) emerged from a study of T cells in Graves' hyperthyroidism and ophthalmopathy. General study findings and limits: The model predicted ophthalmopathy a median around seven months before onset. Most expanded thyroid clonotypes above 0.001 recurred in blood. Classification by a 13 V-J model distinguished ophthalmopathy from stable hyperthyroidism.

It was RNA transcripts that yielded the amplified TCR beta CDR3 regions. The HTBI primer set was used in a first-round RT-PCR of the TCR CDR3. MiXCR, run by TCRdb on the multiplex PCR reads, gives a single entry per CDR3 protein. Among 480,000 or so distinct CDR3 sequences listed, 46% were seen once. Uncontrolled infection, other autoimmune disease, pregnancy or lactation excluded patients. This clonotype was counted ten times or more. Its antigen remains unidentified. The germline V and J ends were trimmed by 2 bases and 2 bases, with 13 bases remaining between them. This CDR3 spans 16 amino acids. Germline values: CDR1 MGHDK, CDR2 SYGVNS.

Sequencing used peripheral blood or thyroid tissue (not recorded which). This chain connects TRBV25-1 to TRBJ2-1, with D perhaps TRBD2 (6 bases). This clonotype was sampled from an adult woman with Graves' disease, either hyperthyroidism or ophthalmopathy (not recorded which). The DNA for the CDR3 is TGTGCCAGCAGTGAAGAGGGACTTCAGGCCTACAATGAGCAGTTCTTC. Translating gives CASSEEGLQAYNEQFF.